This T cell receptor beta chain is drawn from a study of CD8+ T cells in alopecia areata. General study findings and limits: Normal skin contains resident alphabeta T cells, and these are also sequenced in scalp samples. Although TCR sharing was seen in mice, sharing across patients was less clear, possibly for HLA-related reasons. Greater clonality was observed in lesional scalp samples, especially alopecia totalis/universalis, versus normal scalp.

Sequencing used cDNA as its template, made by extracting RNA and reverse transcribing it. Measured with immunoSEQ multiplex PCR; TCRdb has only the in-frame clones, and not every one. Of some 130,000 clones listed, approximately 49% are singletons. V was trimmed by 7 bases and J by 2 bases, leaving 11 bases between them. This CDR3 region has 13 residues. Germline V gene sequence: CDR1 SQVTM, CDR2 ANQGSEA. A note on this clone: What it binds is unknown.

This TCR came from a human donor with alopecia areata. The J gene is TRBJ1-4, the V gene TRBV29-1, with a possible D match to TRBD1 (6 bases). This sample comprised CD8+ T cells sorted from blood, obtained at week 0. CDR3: CSAYRETNEKLFF. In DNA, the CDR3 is TGCAGCGCCTACAGGGAGACTAATGAAAAACTGTTTTTT.